Listed below are T cell receptor beta chains from one sample, sequenced in a study of response to subunit inactivated influenza vaccine. One entry per CDR3 protein, called by TCRdb with MiXCR from the RT-PCR reads. The table has more than 250,000 distinct CDR3 sequences, 20% to 25% seen once. The source material was PBMCs from blood, sampled 21 months after vaccination. The receptor set was obtained from a man aged 50-75 years who received an inactivated influenza vaccine. CDR3s include the opening cysteine and the closing phenylalanine or tryptophan. The D gene is left open where the match is weak. Some rows mark clone size as missing; the rest say once, few, many or name a class of expanded clone.

>TRBJ1-5|TRBV5-5|NA|NA
CASSPDGGGGNQPQHF
TGTGCCAGCAGCCCCGATGGGGGGGGCGGGAATCAGCCCCAGCATTTT
>TRBJ1-6|TRBV20-1|NA|few
CSARVSDGPSPLHF
TGCAGTGCTAGAGTTAGTGACGGGCCTTCACCCCTCCACTTT
>TRBJ2-2|TRBV2|TRBD1|few
CASRKQGSGELFF
TGTGCCAGCAGAAAACAGGGGAGCGGGGAGCTGTTTTTT
>TRBJ2-3|TRBV2|TRBD1|NA
CASSARQGGADTQYF
TGTGCCAGCAGCGCCCGACAGGGGGGGGCAGATACGCAGTATTTT
>TRBJ1-5|TRBV28|TRBD1|many
CASSWTGKPQHF
TGTGCCAGCAGTTGGACAGGGAAGCCCCAGCATTTT
>TRBJ2-1|TRBV19|TRBD2|many
CASSIDLPSGSYNEQFF
TGTGCCAGTAGTATAGATCTCCCTAGCGGATCCTACAATGAGCAGTTCTTC
>TRBJ1-2|TRBV7-2|NA|NA
CASSLKAGENYGYTF
TGTGCCAGCAGCTTAAAGGCAGGGGAGAACTATGGCTACACCTTC
>TRBJ2-2|TRBV18|NA|once
CASSFGVTNTGELFF
TGTGCCAGCTCTTTCGGGGTGACGAACACCGGGGAGCTGTTTTTT
>TRBJ2-7|TRBV28|NA|NA
CASSRTVGEQYF
TGTGCCAGCAGTCGGACGGTCGGGGAGCAGTACTTC
>TRBJ2-3|TRBV4-3|NA|NA
CASSPTLGLTDTQYF
TGCGCCAGCAGCCCCACCCTAGGTCTGACAGATACGCAGTATTTT
>TRBJ2-1|TRBV4-3|NA|NA
CASSQEGYNEQFF
TGCGCCAGCAGCCAAGAGGGTTACAATGAGCAGTTCTTC
>TRBJ2-5|TRBV6-2/TRBV6-3|TRBD1|NA
CASSPTGFQETQYF
TGTGCCAGCAGTCCGACAGGGTTCCAAGAGACCCAGTACTTC
>TRBJ2-2|TRBV6-2/TRBV6-3|TRBD2|NA
CASRSLAGAGELFF
TGTGCCAGCAGGTCCCTAGCGGGAGCCGGGGAGCTGTTTTTT
>TRBJ1-2|TRBV10-3|NA|NA
CATSQPGYGYTF
TGTGCCACAAGCCAACCGGGCTATGGCTACACCTTC
>TRBJ1-6|TRBV20-1|NA|few
CSARDWRRGSSYNSPLHF
TGCAGTGCTAGAGATTGGCGGAGGGGGAGCTCCTATAATTCACCCCTCCACTTT
>TRBJ2-7|TRBV3-1|TRBD2|NA
CASSRTSGSFYEQYF
TGTGCCAGCAGCCGGACTAGCGGGAGTTTCTACGAGCAGTACTTC
>TRBJ2-2|TRBV5-1|NA|NA
CASSAGQTRGELFF
TGCGCCAGCAGCGCCGGACAGACCAGAGGGGAGCTGTTTTTT
>TRBJ2-7|TRBV6-2/TRBV6-3|TRBD2|NA
CASSYSRLAGPYEQYF
TGTGCCAGCAGTTACTCTCGGCTAGCGGGGCCCTACGAGCAGTACTTC
>TRBJ2-7|TRBV29-1|TRBD2|few
CSVRLAGVPYEQYF
TGCAGCGTAAGGTTAGCGGGAGTCCCCTACGAGCAGTACTTC
>TRBJ2-3|TRBV7-2|NA|few
CASSPGDTGTDTQYF
TGTGCCAGCAGCCCCGGGGACACAGGGACAGATACGCAGTATTTT
>TRBJ2-7|TRBV28|NA|many
CASSFPGQGTYEQYF
TGTGCCAGCAGTTTCCCCGGGCAGGGCACCTACGAGCAGTACTTC
>TRBJ2-1|TRBV29-1|NA|few
CSVEEGRRGGNEQFF
TGCAGCGTTGAAGAGGGCCGAAGGGGTGGTAATGAGCAGTTCTTC
>TRBJ1-1|TRBV12-3/TRBV12-4|NA|many
CASKPLNTEAFF
TGTGCCAGCAAACCTTTGAACACTGAAGCTTTCTTT
>TRBJ2-7|TRBV7-8|NA|NA
CASSLGGAGYEQYF
TGTGCCAGCAGCTTAGGGGGGGCTGGCTACGAGCAGTACTTC
>TRBJ1-6|TRBV7-9|NA|NA
CASSPGDRNSPLHF
TGTGCCAGCAGCCCCGGGGACCGAAATTCACCCCTCCACTTT
>TRBJ1-3|TRBV4-3|NA|NA
CASSPQSISGNTIYF
TGCGCCAGCAGCCCCCAGAGTATCTCTGGAAACACCATATATTTT
>TRBJ2-7|TRBV12-3/TRBV12-4|NA|NA
CASSSIGGRASYEQYF
TGTGCCAGCAGCTCTATAGGCGGAAGGGCGTCCTACGAGCAGTACTTC
>TRBJ1-3|TRBV4-3|NA|NA
CASSQAQGGGNTIYF
TGCGCCAGCAGCCAGGCACAGGGAGGTGGAAACACCATATATTTT
>TRBJ2-2|TRBV4-2|NA|NA
CASSQSGKGTGELFF
TGTGCCAGCAGCCAATCAGGGAAGGGCACCGGGGAGCTGTTTTTT
>TRBJ2-5|TRBV14|NA|few
CASSRRELETQYF
TGTGCCAGCAGCAGACGAGAGTTGGAGACCCAGTACTTC
>TRBJ1-1|TRBV6-5|NA|NA
CASSYRPANTEAFF
TGTGCCAGCAGTTACAGGCCGGCGAACACTGAAGCTTTCTTT
>TRBJ1-2|TRBV20-1|TRBD1|few
CSARRDRANGYTF
TGCAGTGCTAGACGGGACAGGGCTAATGGCTACACCTTC
>TRBJ1-4|TRBV4-1|NA|many
CASSQVLGRGYEKLFF
TGCGCCAGCAGCCAAGTCCTAGGCCGAGGGTATGAAAAACTGTTTTTT
>TRBJ1-4|TRBV6-2/TRBV6-3|NA|many
CASSYPRTPEGEKLFF
TGTGCCAGCAGTTACCCCCGGACACCCGAGGGGGAAAAACTGTTTTTT
>TRBJ2-2|TRBV29-1|NA|NA
CSVWCDTGELFF
TGCAGCGTGTGGTGTGACACCGGGGAGCTGTTTTTT
>TRBJ2-1|TRBV6-5|TRBD2|few
CASSYRYGTSGNEQFF
TGTGCCAGCAGTTACCGTTACGGGACTAGCGGAAATGAGCAGTTCTTC
>TRBJ1-5|TRBV20-1|TRBD1|many
CSARGQSVGPQHF
TGCAGTGCTAGGGGACAGTCAGTGGGGCCCCAGCATTTT
>TRBJ2-1|TRBV27|NA|few
CASRGFGGFNEQFF
TGTGCCAGCAGAGGATTTGGCGGGTTCAATGAGCAGTTCTTC
>TRBJ1-1|TRBV12-3/TRBV12-4|NA|NA
CASSFRGASEALF
TGTGCCAGCAGTTTCCGGGGGGCCTCTGAAGCTCTCTTT
>TRBJ1-6|TRBV4-1|NA|NA
CASSQDPIQGVRYNSPLHF
TGCGCCAGCAGCCAAGATCCCATACAGGGCGTACGCTATAATTCACCCCTCCACTTT
>TRBJ2-5|TRBV7-9|TRBD2|NA
CASSLVGPAGRETQYF
TGCGCCAGCAGCTTAGTCGGCCCAGCGGGAAGAGAGACCCAGTACTTC
>TRBJ1-1|TRBV5-1|NA|few
CASSFDGGFTEAFF
TGCGCCAGCAGCTTTGATGGGGGTTTCACTGAAGCTTTCTTT
>TRBJ2-7|TRBV6-1|TRBD2|NA
CASSHSSGSSYEQYF
TGTGCCAGCAGTCATAGTAGCGGGAGCTCCTACGAGCAGTACTTC
>TRBJ1-2|TRBV5-1|TRBD1|many
CASSPGTGYNYGYTF
TGCGCCAGCAGCCCGGGGACAGGTTATAACTATGGCTACACCTTC
>TRBJ1-5|TRBV20-1|TRBD1|NA
CSASTRQGTQPQHF
TGCAGTGCTAGCACTCGACAGGGAACTCAGCCCCAGCATTTT